The source of this T cell receptor beta chain is a study of cytotoxic CD8 clonotypes in ibrutinib-treated CLL. Looking at the study overall: The study recorded mean values of about 260,000 productive templates and approximately 100,000 productive rearrangements per sample. Study-level points and caveats: Clonality at baseline surpassed age-matched healthy donors and tracked circulating CD8+ T-cell counts. Rising at ibrutinib response, clonality subsequently fell back toward baseline at progression.

The targeted sequencing depth was 1 in 200,000 to 1 in 1 million T cells. Assay used: immunoSEQ multiplex PCR; TCRdb lists only in-frame clones, some missing. This table holds some 81,000 clones, 79% found once. Germline V lookup: CDR1 LNHDA, CDR2 SQIVND (reference sequence). J was trimmed by 2 bases and V by 4 bases; bases with no gene match: 12. The CDR3 spans 17 residues. As concerns this clone: Its antigen is as yet unknown.

Specimen: PBMCs, collected after 12 months of ibrutinib treatment. J is TRBJ2-5 and V is TRBV19, with 8 positions matching TRBD1. The sequence was collected from a human donor with chronic lymphocytic leukemia. CDR3: CASSRRGQGAKQETQYF. CDR3 nucleotides: TGTGCCAGTAGTAGAAGGGGGCAGGGGGCGAAGCAAGAGACCCAGTACTTC.